This TCR beta chain originates from a study of CDR3 diversity in severe acne. The ends were cut back, 10 bases at V and 5 bases at J, with 9 bases in the middle. Per the germline V gene, CDR1 is SGHRS and CDR2 is YFSETQ. The length of the CDR3 is 10 residues. MiXCR, run by TCRdb on the PCR reads, gives a single entry per CDR3 protein. The repertoire holds approximately 90,000 distinct CDR3 sequences, with roughly 52% as singletons. The material sequenced was blood. The V gene is TRBV5-1, the J gene TRBJ1-1; unclear D gene. This receptor was taken from a male donor in good health, serving as a control. Written as DNA, the CDR3 is TGCGCCGGCGGGGAGACTGAAGCTTTCTTT. Encoded protein: CAGGETEAFF.